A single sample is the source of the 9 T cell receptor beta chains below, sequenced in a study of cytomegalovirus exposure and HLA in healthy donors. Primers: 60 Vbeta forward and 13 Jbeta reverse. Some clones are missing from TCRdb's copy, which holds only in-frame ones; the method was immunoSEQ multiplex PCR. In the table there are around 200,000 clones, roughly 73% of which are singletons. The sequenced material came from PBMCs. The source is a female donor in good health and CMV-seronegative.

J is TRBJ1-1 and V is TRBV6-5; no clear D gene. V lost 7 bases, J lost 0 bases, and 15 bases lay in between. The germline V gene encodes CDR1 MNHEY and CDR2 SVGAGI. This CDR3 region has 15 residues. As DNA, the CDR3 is TGTGCCAGCATCTCCCCGGGAGGGTTGAACACTGAAGCTTTCTTT. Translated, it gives CASISPGGLNTEAFF.

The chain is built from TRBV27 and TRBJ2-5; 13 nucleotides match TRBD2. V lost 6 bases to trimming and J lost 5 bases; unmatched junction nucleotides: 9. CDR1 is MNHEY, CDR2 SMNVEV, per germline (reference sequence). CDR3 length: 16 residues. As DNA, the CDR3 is TGTGCCAGCAGCCGACGGACTAGCGGGAGTGGTGAGACCCAGTACTTC. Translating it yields CASSRRTSGSGETQYF.

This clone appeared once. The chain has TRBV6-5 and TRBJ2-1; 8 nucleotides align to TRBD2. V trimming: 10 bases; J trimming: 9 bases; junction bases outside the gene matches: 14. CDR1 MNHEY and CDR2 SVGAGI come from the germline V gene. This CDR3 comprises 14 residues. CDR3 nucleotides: TGTGCCACCGTCGCTGGAGCGGGGGCGGGTGAGCAGTTCTTC. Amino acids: CATVAGAGAGEQFF.

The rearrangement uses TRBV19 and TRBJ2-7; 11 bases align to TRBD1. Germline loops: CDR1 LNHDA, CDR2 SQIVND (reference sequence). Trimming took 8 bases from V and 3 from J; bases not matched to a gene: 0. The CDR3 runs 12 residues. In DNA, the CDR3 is TGTGCCAGTGGGACAGGGGGCTACGAGCAGTACTTC. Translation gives CASGTGGYEQYF.

In nucleotides, the CDR3 is TGTGCCATCAGTGAATCGGGCGCGGGAGCTAATGAAAAACTGTTTTTT. Translation: CAISESGAGANEKLFF. The chain uses TRBV10-3 and TRBJ1-4; D is undetermined. The CDR3 extends over 16 amino acids. Germline assignment: CDR1 ENHRY and CDR2 SYGVKD. The ends were cut back, 3 bases at V and 3 bases at J, with 14 bases in the middle.

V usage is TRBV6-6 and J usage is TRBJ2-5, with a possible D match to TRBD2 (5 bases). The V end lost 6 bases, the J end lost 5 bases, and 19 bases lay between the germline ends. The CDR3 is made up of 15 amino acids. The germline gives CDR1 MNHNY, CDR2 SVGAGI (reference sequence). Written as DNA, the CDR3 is TGTGCCAGCAGCTCAGCCGGGATCCCGCCGGAGACCCAGTACTTC. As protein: CASSSAGIPPETQYF.

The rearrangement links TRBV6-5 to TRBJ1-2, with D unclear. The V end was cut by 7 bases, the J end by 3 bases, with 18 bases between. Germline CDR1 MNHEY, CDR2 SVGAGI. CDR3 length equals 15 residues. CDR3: CASIPVEGTYYGYTF. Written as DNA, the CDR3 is TGTGCCAGCATCCCGGTGGAGGGAACCTACTATGGCTACACCTTC.

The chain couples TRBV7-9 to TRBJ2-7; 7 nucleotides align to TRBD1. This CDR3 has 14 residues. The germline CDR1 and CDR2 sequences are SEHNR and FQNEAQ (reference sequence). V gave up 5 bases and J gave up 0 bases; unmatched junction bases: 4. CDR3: CASSDGQVSYEQYF. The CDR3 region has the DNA TGTGCCAGCAGCGACGGACAGGTCTCCTACGAGCAGTACTTC.

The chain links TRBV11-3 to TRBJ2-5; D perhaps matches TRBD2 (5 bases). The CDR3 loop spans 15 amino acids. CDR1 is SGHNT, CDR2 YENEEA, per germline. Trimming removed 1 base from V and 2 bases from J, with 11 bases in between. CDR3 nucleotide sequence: TGTGCCAGCAGCTTAGTAGGGTCGGGACAAGAGACCCAGTACTTC. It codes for CASSLVGSGQETQYF.